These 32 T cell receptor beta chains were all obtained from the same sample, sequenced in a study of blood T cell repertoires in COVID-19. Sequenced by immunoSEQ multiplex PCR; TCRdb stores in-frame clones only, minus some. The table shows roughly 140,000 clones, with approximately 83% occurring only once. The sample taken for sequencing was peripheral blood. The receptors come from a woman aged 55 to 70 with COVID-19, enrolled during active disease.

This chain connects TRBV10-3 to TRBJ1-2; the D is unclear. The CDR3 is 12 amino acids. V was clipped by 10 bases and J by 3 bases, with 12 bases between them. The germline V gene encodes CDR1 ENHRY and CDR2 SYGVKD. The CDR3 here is CATGGGDYGYTF. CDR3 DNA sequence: TGTGCCACTGGTGGCGGGGACTATGGCTACACCTTC.

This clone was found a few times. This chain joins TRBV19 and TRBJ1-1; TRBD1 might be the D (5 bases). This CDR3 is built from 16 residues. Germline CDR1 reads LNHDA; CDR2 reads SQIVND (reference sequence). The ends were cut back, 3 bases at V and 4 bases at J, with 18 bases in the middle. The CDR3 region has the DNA TGTGCCAGTAGTATGGGCCCCCAGTGGGGGGGCACTGAAGCTTTCTTT. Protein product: CASSMGPQWGGTEAFF.

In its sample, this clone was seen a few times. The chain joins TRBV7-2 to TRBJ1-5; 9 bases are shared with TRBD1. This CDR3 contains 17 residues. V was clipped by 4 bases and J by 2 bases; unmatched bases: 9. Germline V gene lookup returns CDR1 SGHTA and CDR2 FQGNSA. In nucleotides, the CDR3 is TGTGCCAGCAGCTCCTCCGGGACAGGGTACGGCAATCAGCCCCAGCATTTT. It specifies CASSSSGTGYGNQPQHF.

The CDR3 region is CASSYSSAFQETQYF. CDR3 coding DNA: TGTGCCAGCAGTTACTCCAGCGCCTTCCAAGAGACCCAGTACTTC. This sequence joins TRBV6-2 or TRBV6-3 and TRBJ2-5; D remains unclear. The CDR3 spans 15 residues. Between the trimmed V and J ends, which lost 0 bases and 1 base, there was a span of 9 bases. Germline CDR1 reads MNHEY; CDR2 reads SVGEGT.

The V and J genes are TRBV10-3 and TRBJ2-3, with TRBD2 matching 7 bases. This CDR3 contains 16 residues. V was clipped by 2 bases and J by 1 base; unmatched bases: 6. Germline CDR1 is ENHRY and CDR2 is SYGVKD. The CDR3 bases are TGTGCCATCAGTGAGGACCGGGGGGATGGCACAGATACGCAGTATTTT. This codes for CAISEDRGDGTDTQYF.

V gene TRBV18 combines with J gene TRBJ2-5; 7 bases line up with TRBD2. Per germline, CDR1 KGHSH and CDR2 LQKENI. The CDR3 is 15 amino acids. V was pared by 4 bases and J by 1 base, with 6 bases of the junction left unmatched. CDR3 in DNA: TGTGCCAGCTCACTGGCCCCGGGAGGCCAAGAGACCCAGTACTTC. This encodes CASSLAPGGQETQYF.

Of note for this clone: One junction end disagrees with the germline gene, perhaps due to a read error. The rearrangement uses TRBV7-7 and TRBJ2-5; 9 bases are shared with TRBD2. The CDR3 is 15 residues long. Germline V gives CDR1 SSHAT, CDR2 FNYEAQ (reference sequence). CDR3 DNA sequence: TGTGCTAGCAGCCCGCGGGGGGGGTCTGGAGAGACCCAGTACTTC. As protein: CASSPRGGSGETQYF. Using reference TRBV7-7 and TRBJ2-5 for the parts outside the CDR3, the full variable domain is GAGVSQSPRYKVTKRGQDVTLRCDPISSHATLYWYQQALGQGPEFLTYFNYEAQPDKSGLPSDRFSAERPEGSISTLTIQRTEQRDSAMYRCASSPRGGSGETQYFGPGTRLLVL.

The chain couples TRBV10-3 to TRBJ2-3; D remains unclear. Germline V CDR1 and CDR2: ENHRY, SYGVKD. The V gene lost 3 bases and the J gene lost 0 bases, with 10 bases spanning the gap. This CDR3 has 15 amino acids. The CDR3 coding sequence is TGTGCCATCAGTGACCTTACAGAGAGCACAGATACGCAGTATTTT. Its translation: CAISDLTESTDTQYF.

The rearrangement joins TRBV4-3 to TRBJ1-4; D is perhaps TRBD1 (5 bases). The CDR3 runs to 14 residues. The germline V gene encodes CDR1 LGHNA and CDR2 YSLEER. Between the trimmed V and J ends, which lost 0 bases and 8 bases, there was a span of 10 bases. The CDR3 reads CASSQDRVGEKLFF. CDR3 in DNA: TGCGCCAGCAGCCAAGACAGGGTGGGAGAAAAACTGTTTTTT.

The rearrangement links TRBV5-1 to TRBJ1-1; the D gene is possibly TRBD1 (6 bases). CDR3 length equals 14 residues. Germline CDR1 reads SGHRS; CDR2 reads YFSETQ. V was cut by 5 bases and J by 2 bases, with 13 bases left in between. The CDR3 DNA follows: TGCGCCAGCAGGCCAAGACAGGAAAACACTGAAGCTTTCTTT. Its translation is CASRPRQENTEAFF.

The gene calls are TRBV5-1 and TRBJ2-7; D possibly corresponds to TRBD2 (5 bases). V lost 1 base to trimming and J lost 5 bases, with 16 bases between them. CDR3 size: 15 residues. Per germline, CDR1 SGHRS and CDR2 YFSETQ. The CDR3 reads CASSLSHRGGDEQYF. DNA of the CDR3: TGCGCCAGCAGCTTGTCCCATCGAGGAGGCGACGAGCAGTACTTC.

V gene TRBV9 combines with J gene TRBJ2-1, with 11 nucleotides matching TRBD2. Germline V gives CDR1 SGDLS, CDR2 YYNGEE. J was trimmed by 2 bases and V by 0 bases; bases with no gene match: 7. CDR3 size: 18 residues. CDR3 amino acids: CASSVALAGATPYNEQFF. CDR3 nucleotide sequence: TGTGCCAGCAGCGTAGCACTAGCGGGGGCCACCCCCTACAATGAGCAGTTCTTC.

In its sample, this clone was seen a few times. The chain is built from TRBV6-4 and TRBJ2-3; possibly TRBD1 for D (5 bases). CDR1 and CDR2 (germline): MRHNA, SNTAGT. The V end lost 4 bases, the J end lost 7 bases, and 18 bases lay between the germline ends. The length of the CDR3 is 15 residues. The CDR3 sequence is CASSATAETSNTQYF. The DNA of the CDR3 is TGTGCCAGCAGTGCGACAGCTGAAACCTCGAATACGCAGTATTTT.

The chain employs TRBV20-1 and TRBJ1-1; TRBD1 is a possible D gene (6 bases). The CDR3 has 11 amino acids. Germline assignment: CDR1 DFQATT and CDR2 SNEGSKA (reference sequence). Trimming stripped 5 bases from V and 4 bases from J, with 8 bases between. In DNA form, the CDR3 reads TGCAGTGCTCAGGGGAGCACTGAAGCTTTCTTT. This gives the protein CSAQGSTEAFF.

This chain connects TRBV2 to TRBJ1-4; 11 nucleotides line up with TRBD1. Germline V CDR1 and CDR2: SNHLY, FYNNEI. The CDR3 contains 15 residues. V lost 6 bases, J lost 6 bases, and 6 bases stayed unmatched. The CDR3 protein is CASSKPGQGDEKLFF. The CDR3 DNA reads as TGTGCCAGCAGCAAGCCGGGACAGGGGGATGAAAAACTGTTTTTT.

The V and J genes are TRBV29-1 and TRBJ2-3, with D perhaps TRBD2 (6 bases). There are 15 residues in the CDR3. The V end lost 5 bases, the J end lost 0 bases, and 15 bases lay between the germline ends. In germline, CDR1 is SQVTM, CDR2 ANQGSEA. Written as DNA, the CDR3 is TGCAGCGTTACGCCTAGCGAAGCTAGCACAGATACGCAGTATTTT. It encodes CSVTPSEASTDTQYF.

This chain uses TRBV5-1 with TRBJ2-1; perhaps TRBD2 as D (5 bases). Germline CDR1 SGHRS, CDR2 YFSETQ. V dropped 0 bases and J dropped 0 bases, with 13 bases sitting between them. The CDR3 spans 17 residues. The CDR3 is CASSLGWGESSYNEQFF. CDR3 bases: TGCGCCAGCAGCTTGGGTTGGGGAGAGAGCTCCTACAATGAGCAGTTCTTC. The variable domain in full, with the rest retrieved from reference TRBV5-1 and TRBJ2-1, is KAGVTQTPRYLIKTRGQQVTLSCSPISGHRSVSWYQQTPGQGLQFLFEYFSETQRNKGNFPGRFSGRQFSNSRSEMNVSTLELGDSALYLCASSLGWGESSYNEQFFGPGTRLTVL.

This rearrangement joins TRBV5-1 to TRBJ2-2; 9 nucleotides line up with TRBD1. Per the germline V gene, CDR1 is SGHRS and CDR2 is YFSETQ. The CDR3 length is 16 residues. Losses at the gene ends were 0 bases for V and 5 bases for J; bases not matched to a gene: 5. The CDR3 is CASSLVGTGRTGELFF. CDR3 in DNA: TGCGCCAGCAGCTTGGTTGGGACAGGGAGGACCGGGGAGCTGTTTTTT.

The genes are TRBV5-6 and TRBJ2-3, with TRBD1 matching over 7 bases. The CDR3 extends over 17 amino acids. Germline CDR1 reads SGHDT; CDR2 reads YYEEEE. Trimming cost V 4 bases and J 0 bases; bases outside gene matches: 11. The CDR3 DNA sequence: TGTGCCAGCAGCCTTACTATCGGGACAGACAGCACAGATACGCAGTATTTT. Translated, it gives CASSLTIGTDSTDTQYF.

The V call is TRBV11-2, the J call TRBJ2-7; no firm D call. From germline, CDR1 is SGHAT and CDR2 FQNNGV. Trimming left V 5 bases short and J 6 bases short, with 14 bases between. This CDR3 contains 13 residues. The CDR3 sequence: CASSHGRLGEQYF. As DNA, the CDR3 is TGTGCCAGCAGCCACGGCCGACTGGGCGAGCAGTACTTC. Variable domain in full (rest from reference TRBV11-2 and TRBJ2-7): EAGVAQSPRYKIIEKRQSVAFWCNPISGHATLYWYQQILGQGPKLLIQFQNNGVVDDSQLPKDRFSAERLKGVDSTLKIQPAKLEDSAVYLCASSHGRLGEQYFGPGTRLTVT.

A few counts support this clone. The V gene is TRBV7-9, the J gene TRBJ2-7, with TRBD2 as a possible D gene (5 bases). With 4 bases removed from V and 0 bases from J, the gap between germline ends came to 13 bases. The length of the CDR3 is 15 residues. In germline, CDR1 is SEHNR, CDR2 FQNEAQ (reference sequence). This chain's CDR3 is CASSSRSGSSYEQYF. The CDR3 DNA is TGTGCCAGCAGCTCCCGTTCGGGGAGCTCCTACGAGCAGTACTTC.

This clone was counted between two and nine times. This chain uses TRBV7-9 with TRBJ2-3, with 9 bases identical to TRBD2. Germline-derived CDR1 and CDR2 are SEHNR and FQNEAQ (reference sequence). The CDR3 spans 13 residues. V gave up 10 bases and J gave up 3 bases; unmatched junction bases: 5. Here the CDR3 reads CATWAGGTDTQYF. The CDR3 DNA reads TGTGCCACCTGGGCGGGGGGGACAGATACGCAGTATTTT.

CDR3 amino acids: CASSYGLGDTEAFF. CDR3 coding DNA: TGTGCCAGCTCATACGGACTCGGGGACACTGAAGCTTTCTTT. The genes are TRBV27 and TRBJ1-1, with D unresolved. Trimming shortened V by 8 bases and J by 3 bases, and 16 bases separated the two germline ends. CDR1 MNHEY and CDR2 SMNVEV come from the germline V gene (reference sequence). This CDR3 is 14 amino acids long.

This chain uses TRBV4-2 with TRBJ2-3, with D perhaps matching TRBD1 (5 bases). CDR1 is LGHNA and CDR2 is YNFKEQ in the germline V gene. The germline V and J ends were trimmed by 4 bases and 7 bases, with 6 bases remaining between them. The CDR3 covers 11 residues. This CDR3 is CASSRTYTQYF. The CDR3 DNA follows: TGTGCCAGCAGCCGGACATATACGCAGTATTTT.

The CDR3, as DNA: TGTGCCAGCAGCTCGATGACAGGAGAAGCTTTCTTT. As protein: CASSSMTGEAFF. This chain uses TRBV5-5 with TRBJ1-1; D may be TRBD1 (6 bases). The germline V and J ends were trimmed by 3 bases and 8 bases, with 11 bases remaining between them. This CDR3 has 12 residues. Germline V lookup: CDR1 SGHKS, CDR2 YYEKEE (reference sequence).

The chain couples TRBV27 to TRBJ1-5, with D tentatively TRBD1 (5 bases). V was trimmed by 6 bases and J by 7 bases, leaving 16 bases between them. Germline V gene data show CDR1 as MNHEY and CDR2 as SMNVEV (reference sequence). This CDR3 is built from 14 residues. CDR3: CASRAGGLHQPQHF. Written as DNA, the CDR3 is TGTGCCAGCAGAGCGGGGGGACTCCACCAGCCCCAGCATTTT.

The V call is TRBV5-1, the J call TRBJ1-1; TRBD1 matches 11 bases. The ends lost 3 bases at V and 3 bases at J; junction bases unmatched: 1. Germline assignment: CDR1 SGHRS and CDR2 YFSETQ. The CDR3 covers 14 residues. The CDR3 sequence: CASSWGQGDTEAFF. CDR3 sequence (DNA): TGCGCCAGCAGCTGGGGACAGGGGGACACTGAAGCTTTCTTT.

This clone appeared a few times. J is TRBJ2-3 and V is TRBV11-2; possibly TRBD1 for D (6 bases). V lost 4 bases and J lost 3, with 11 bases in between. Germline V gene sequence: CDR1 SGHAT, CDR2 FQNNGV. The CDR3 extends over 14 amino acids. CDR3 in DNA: TGTGCCAGCAGCTCAAGGGACATGACAGATACGCAGTATTTT. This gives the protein CASSSRDMTDTQYF.

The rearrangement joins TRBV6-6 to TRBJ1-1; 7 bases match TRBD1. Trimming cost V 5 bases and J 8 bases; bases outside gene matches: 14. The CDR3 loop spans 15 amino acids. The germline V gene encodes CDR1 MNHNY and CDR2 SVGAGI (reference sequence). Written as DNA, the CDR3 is TGTGCCAGCAGTGAGCGACAGGGTTCGTGGGAAGAAGCTTTCTTT. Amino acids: CASSERQGSWEEAFF.

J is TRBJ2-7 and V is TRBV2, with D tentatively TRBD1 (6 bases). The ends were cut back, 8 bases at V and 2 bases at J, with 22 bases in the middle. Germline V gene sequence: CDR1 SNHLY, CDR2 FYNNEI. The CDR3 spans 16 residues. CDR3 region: CASATIRDKHPYEQYF. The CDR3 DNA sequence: TGTGCCAGCGCCACCATCCGGGACAAACATCCCTACGAGCAGTACTTC.

CDR3 residues: CASSQVGGVGAYEQYF. Here the CDR3 DNA reads TGCGCCAGCAGCCAAGTAGGGGGGGTCGGGGCCTACGAGCAGTACTTC. The chain joins TRBV4-1 to TRBJ2-7; TRBD2 might be the D (7 bases). This CDR3 spans 16 amino acids. In germline, CDR1 is MGHRA, CDR2 YSYEKL. Trimming pared 1 base from V and 2 bases from J, leaving 15 bases between.

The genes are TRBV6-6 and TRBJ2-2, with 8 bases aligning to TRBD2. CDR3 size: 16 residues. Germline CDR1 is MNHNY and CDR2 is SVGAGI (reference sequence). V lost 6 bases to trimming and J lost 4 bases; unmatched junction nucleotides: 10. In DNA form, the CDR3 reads TGTGCCAGCAGCCCCCTTACTAGCGGCTTCACCGGGGAGCTGTTTTTT. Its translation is CASSPLTSGFTGELFF.